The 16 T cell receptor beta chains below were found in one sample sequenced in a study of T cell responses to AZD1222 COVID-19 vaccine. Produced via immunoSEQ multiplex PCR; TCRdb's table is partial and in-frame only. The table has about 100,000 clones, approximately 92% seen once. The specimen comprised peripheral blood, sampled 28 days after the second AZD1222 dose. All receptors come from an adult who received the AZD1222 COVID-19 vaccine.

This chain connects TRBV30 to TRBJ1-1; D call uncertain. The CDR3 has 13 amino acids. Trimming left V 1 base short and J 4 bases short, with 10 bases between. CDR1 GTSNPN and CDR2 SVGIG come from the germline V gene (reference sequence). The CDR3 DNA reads TGTGCCTGGAGTGCCACAGAGGGCACTGAAGCTTTCTTT. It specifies CAWSATEGTEAFF.

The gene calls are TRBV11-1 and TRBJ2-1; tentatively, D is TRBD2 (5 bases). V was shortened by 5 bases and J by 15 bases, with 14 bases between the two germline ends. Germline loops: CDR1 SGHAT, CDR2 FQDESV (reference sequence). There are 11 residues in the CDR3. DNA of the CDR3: TGTGCCAGCAGCGAGGGAATCGTTCCGTTCTTC. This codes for CASSEGIVPFF.

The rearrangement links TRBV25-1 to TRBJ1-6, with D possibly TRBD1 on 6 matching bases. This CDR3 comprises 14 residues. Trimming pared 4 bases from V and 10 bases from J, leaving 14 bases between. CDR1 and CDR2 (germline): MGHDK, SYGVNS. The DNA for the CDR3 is TGTGCCAGCAGTGGGGGGCAGTATCAATCACCCCTCCACTTT. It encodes CASSGGQYQSPLHF.

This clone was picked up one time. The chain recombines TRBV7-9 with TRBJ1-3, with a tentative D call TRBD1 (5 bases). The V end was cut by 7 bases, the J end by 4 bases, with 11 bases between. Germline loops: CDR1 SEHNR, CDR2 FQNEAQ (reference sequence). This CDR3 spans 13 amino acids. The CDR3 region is CASTPTAGNTIYF. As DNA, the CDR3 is TGTGCCAGCACCCCGACAGCGGGAAACACCATATATTTT.

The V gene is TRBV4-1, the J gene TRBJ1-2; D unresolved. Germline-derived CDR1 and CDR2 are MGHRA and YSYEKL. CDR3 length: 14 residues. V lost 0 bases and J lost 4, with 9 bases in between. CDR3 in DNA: TGCGCCAGCAGCCAAGATACGTTCTTCTATGGCTACACCTTC. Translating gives CASSQDTFFYGYTF.

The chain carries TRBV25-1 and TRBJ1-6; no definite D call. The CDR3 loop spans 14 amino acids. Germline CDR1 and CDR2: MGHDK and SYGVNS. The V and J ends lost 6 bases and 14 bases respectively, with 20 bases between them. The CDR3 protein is CASRAPDGLASLHF. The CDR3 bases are TGTGCCAGCAGAGCACCCGACGGATTGGCATCCCTCCACTTT.

CDR3: CAIGQGALVYEQYF. The DNA for the CDR3 is TGTGCCATCGGACAGGGGGCGCTGGTTTACGAGCAGTACTTC. The V and J genes are TRBV7-9 and TRBJ2-7; 11 bases line up with TRBD1. From germline, CDR1 is SEHNR and CDR2 FQNEAQ (reference sequence). The CDR3 spans 14 residues. The J segment lost 4 bases and the V segment lost 10 bases, leaving 9 bases of the junction unmatched.

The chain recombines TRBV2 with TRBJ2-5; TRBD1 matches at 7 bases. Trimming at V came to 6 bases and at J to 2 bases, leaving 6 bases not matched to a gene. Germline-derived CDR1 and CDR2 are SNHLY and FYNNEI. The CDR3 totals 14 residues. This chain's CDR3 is CASSPDRAQETQYF. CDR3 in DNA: TGTGCCAGCAGCCCAGACAGGGCACAAGAGACCCAGTACTTC. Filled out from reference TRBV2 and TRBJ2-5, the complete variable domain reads EPEVTQTPSHQVTQMGQEVILRCVPISNHLYFYWYRQILGQKVEFLVSFYNNEISEKSEIFDDQFSVERPDGSNFTLKIRSTKLEDSAMYFCASSPDRAQETQYFGPGTRLLVL.

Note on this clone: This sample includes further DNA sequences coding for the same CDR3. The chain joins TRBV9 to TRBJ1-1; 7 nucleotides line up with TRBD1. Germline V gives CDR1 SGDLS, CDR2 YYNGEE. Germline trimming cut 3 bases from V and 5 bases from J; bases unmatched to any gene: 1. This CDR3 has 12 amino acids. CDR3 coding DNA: TGTGCCAGCAGCGCAGGGGGAACTGAAGCTTTCTTT. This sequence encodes CASSAGGTEAFF.

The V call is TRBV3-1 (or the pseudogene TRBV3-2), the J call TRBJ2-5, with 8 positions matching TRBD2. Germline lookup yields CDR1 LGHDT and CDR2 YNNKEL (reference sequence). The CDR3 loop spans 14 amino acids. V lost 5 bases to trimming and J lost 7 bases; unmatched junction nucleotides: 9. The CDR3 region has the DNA TGTGCCAGCAGCGCCACGGGAGGGGAAGTGACCCAGTACTTC. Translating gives CASSATGGEVTQYF.

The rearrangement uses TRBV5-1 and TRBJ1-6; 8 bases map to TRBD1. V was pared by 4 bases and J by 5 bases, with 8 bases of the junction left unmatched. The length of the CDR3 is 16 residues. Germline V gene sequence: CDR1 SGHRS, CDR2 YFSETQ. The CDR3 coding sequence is TGCGCCAGCAGCCAGGGGGCGGGTCTCCATAATTCACCCCTCCACTTT. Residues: CASSQGAGLHNSPLHF. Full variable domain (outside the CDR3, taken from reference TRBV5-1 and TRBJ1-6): KAGVTQTPRYLIKTRGQQVTLSCSPISGHRSVSWYQQTPGQGLQFLFEYFSETQRNKGNFPGRFSGRQFSNSRSEMNVSTLELGDSALYLCASSQGAGLHNSPLHFGNGTRLTVT.

The CDR3 DNA reads TGTGCCAGCAGCCCCTGGACTGTAACCGGGGAGCTGTTTTTT. Amino acids: CASSPWTVTGELFF. The rearrangement links TRBV7-9 to TRBJ2-2; weak D call: TRBD2 (5 bases). The CDR3 sequence is 14 residues long. The V gene's germline CDR1 is SEHNR and CDR2 FQNEAQ (reference sequence). Trimming removed 5 bases from V and 5 bases from J, with 12 bases in between.

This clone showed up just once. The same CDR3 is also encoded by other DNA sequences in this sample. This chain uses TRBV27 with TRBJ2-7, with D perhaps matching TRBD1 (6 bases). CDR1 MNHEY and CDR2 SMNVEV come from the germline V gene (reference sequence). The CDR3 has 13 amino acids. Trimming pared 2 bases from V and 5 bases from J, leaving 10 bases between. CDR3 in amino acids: CASSLTGRNEQYF. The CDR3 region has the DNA TGTGCCAGCAGTTTAACAGGGCGCAACGAGCAGTACTTC.

As DNA, the CDR3 is TGTGCCAGCAGCCAAAAGCAGGGTCAAACCTACGAGCAGTACTTC. Translated: CASSQKQGQTYEQYF. This chain joins TRBV14 and TRBJ2-7; possible D gene TRBD1, 5 bases. CDR1 SGHDN and CDR2 FVKESK come from the germline V gene. V lost 2 bases to trimming and J lost 2 bases, with 13 bases between them. The CDR3 has 15 amino acids.

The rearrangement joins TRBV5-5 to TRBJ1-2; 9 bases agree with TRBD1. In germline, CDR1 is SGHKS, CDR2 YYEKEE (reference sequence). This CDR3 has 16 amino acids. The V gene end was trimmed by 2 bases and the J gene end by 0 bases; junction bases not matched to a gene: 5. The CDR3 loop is CASSLSQGASNYGYTF. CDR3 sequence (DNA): TGTGCCAGCAGCTTATCACAGGGGGCGTCTAACTATGGCTACACCTTC.

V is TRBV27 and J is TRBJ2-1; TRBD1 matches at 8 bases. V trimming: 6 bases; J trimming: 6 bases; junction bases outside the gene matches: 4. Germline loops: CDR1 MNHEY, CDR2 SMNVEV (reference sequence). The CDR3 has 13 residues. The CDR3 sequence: CASRGQGFNEQFF. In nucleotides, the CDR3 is TGTGCCAGCAGAGGACAGGGTTTCAATGAGCAGTTCTTC.